The 17 T cell receptor beta chains in this list originate from one sample, sequenced in a study of long-term antiretroviral therapy in people with HIV. An immunoSEQ assay, version v3.0, was performed at survey level. Sequencing used immunoSEQ multiplex PCR; TCRdb keeps in-frame clones, though not all of them. The repertoire consists of roughly 20,000 clones, with roughly 80% occurring once and the leading ten covering 3.9%. Sequencing used unsorted PBMCs, obtained approximately 4 years after starting antiretroviral therapy. The source is a man between 18 and 29 years old with HIV.

The rearrangement links TRBV7-3 to TRBJ1-2; a weak D match, TRBD1 (5 bases). There are 15 residues in the CDR3. Germline values: CDR1 SGHTA, CDR2 FQGTGA. The V and J ends lost 4 bases and 4 bases respectively, with 16 bases between them. The CDR3 sequence is CASSSAGGLSYGYTF. The CDR3, as DNA: TGTGCCAGCAGCTCCGCCGGGGGGTTGAGCTATGGCTACACCTTC.

This sequence joins TRBV4-1 and TRBJ2-3; TRBD2 agrees at 11 bases. Trimming cost V 4 bases and J 4 bases; bases outside gene matches: 7. The germline V gene encodes CDR1 MGHRA and CDR2 YSYEKL. CDR3 length equals 16 residues. This CDR3 reads CASSLRLAGWADTQYF. The CDR3 bases are TGCGCCAGCAGCCTCAGACTAGCGGGGTGGGCAGATACGCAGTATTTT.

The genes are TRBV29-1 and TRBJ2-6; D assignment may be TRBD1 or TRBD2 (5 bases each). CDR3 length: 19 residues. Germline-derived CDR1 and CDR2 are SQVTM and ANQGSEA. The V and J ends lost 4 bases and 1 base respectively, with 23 bases between them. The chain's CDR3 is CSVAGRQSSGPSGANVLTF. The CDR3 nucleotides are TGCAGCGTTGCCGGGCGTCAGAGCTCGGGGCCATCTGGGGCCAACGTCCTGACTTTC.

The chain has TRBV28 and TRBJ1-2, with D uncertain. V lost 2 bases and J 2 bases, leaving 6 bases between the germline ends. The CDR3 runs 13 residues. Per the germline V gene, CDR1 is MDHEN and CDR2 is SYDVKM. As DNA, the CDR3 is TGTGCCAGCAGTTTACAAGGAAACTATGGCTACACCTTC. Its protein product is CASSLQGNYGYTF.

The V and J genes are TRBV5-1 and TRBJ1-1; unclear D gene. This CDR3 spans 14 amino acids. CDR1 is SGHRS, CDR2 YFSETQ, per germline. The V gene lost 4 bases and the J gene lost 2 bases, with 12 bases spanning the gap. The chain's CDR3 is CASSPRNVNTEAFF. As DNA, the CDR3 is TGCGCCAGCAGCCCTCGAAACGTCAACACTGAAGCTTTCTTT.

The chain combines TRBV28 with TRBJ2-1, with TRBD2 matching over 11 bases. CDR3 size: 16 residues. V dropped 5 bases and J dropped 5; count of bases not matched to a gene: 8. CDR1 is MDHEN, CDR2 SYDVKM, per germline. In DNA, the CDR3 is TGTGCCAGCAGTCCTAGTCTAGCGGGGGGACACAATGAGCAGTTCTTC. Translating it yields CASSPSLAGGHNEQFF.

The chain is built from TRBV19 and TRBJ1-5; TRBD1 might be the D (5 bases). CDR3 length equals 17 residues. Germline V gene sequence: CDR1 LNHDA, CDR2 SQIVND (reference sequence). Trimming pared 6 bases from V and 2 bases from J, leaving 20 bases between. CDR3 DNA sequence: TGTGCCAGTAGCTCGAGGTGGAGGGGAGAGGGCAATCAGCCCCAGCATTTT. This sequence encodes CASSSRWRGEGNQPQHF.

A single count supports this clone. This chain links TRBV7-8 with TRBJ1-4, with D maybe TRBD1 (6 bases). The V gene's germline CDR1 is SGHVS and CDR2 FQNEAQ. The CDR3 consists of 15 residues. V gave up 4 bases and J gave up 0 bases, with 9 bases separating them. The CDR3 DNA reads TGTGCCAGCAGCTCCGGACAGACAACTAATGAAAAACTGTTTTTT. Its protein is CASSSGQTTNEKLFF. The full variable domain, rest sourced from reference TRBV7-8 and TRBJ1-4, is GAGVSQSPRYKVAKRGQDVALRCDPISGHVSLFWYQQALGQGPEFLTYFQNEAQLDKSGLPSDRFFAERPEGSVSTLKIQRTQQEDSAVYLCASSSGQTTNEKLFFGSGTQLSVL.

The chain combines TRBV2 with TRBJ2-3; the D gene is possibly TRBD2 (5 bases). CDR3 size: 13 residues. V was cut by 7 bases and J by 1 base, with 9 bases left in between. Germline CDR1 is SNHLY and CDR2 is FYNNEI. CDR3 sequence reads: CASTGGRTDTQYF. CDR3 coding DNA: TGTGCCAGCACTGGCGGGCGCACAGATACGCAGTATTTT.

The chain recombines TRBV7-8 with TRBJ1-4, with TRBD1 as a possible D gene (6 bases). V was cut by 3 bases and J by 8 bases, with 16 bases left in between. Per germline, CDR1 SGHVS and CDR2 FQNEAQ. This CDR3 comprises 15 residues. This CDR3 reads CASSLDSHQGEKLFF. In DNA form, the CDR3 reads TGTGCCAGCAGCTTGGACAGTCACCAGGGGGAAAAACTGTTTTTT.

This clone has a handful of counts. The V and J genes are TRBV28 and TRBJ2-7; 9 bases fit TRBD1. Germline CDR1 reads MDHEN; CDR2 reads SYDVKM. The ends lost 5 bases at V and 2 bases at J; junction bases unmatched: 4. The CDR3 extends over 14 amino acids. CDR3 amino acids: CASSPGDRAYEQYF. The DNA for the CDR3 is TGTGCCAGCAGTCCGGGGGACAGGGCCTACGAGCAGTACTTC.

The chain recombines TRBV2 with TRBJ2-2, with TRBD1 matching over 8 bases. V trimming: 10 bases; J trimming: 5 bases; junction bases outside the gene matches: 9. Germline CDR1 reads SNHLY; CDR2 reads FYNNEI. CDR3 length equals 14 residues. CDR3 sequence reads: CATGQGATTGELFF. The CDR3 nucleotides read TGTGCCACCGGACAGGGAGCAACGACCGGGGAGCTGTTTTTT.

J is TRBJ1-3 and V is TRBV5-8; 7 positions agree with TRBD1. Germline values: CDR1 SGHTS, CDR2 YDEGEE. The CDR3 covers 16 residues. With V trimmed by 4 bases and J by 0 bases, 7 bases remained unmatched. The CDR3 DNA is TGTGCCAGCAGCCAGGGACAGCCGCTCTCTGGAAACACCATATATTTT. This gives the protein CASSQGQPLSGNTIYF.

V is TRBV30 and J is TRBJ1-2; D gene unclear. This CDR3 has 14 amino acids. Germline assignment: CDR1 GTSNPN and CDR2 SVGIG (reference sequence). V was clipped by 0 bases and J by 4 bases, with 12 bases between them. The CDR3: CAWSVGIGSYGYTF. As DNA, the CDR3 is TGTGCCTGGAGTGTAGGAATTGGGTCCTATGGCTACACCTTC.

This clone was picked up a small number of times. The chain links TRBV10-2 to TRBJ2-1, with 10 nucleotides matching TRBD2. CDR3 length: 15 amino acids. Germline CDR1 reads WSHSY; CDR2 reads SAAADI. With V trimmed by 6 bases and J by 1 base, 3 bases remained unmatched. The CDR3 reads CASRPLAGSYNEQFF. In DNA, the CDR3 is TGCGCCAGCAGACCACTAGCGGGATCCTACAATGAGCAGTTCTTC.

The gene calls are TRBV20-1 and TRBJ1-1; 7 bases are a match to TRBD1. Germline V gene lookup returns CDR1 DFQATT and CDR2 SNEGSKA (reference sequence). Unmatched junction bases numbered 3, after V lost 6 bases and J lost 8 bases. This CDR3 has 10 amino acids. The CDR3 loop is CSAEDREAFF. The CDR3, as DNA: TGCAGTGCGGAGGACAGGGAAGCTTTCTTT.

This clone occurred a few times. The J gene is TRBJ1-2, the V gene TRBV30; a weak D match, TRBD1 (5 bases). The CDR3 sequence is 13 residues long. From germline, CDR1 is GTSNPN and CDR2 SVGIG (reference sequence). The V and J ends lost 2 bases and 8 bases respectively, with 15 bases between them. CDR3 coding DNA: TGTGCCTGGAGTCACGGGGCTAAAGACGGCTACACCTTC. As protein: CAWSHGAKDGYTF. The entire variable domain, with the rest obtained from reference TRBV30 and TRBJ1-2, is as follows: SQTIHQWPATLVQPVGSPLSLECTVEGTSNPNLYWYRQAAGRGLQLLFYSVGIGQISSEVPQNLSASRPQDRQFILSSKKLLLSDSGFYLCAWSHGAKDGYTFGSGTRLTVV.